Listed below are T cell receptor beta chains from one sample, sequenced in a study of T cells in Graves' hyperthyroidism and ophthalmopathy. TCRdb reprocessed the multiplex PCR reads with MiXCR, giving one entry per CDR3 protein. Here the sample spans about 610,000 distinct CDR3 sequences, 16% being singletons. The sample was blood. These receptors all come from a woman aged 40 to 50 with Graves' ophthalmopathy. The CDR3 runs from the conserved cysteine through the conserved F or W. Fields, in order: CDR3 protein, CDR3 DNA, J gene, D gene, V gene, clone size. The D gene is left open where the match is weak. The size entry is marked missing in some rows and otherwise reads once, few, many or a size class.

CDR3 protein: CASSLGDRESPQYF
CDR3 DNA: TGTGCCAGCAGCTTAGGGGACAGGGAAAGTCCCCAGTACTTC
J gene: TRBJ2-5
D gene: TRBD1
V gene: TRBV6-2/TRBV6-3
clone size: NA

CDR3 protein: CASSQERTGLPEKLFF
CDR3 DNA: TGTGCCAGCAGCCAAGAACGGACCGGACTTCCCGAAAAACTGTTTTTT
J gene: TRBJ1-4
D gene: NA
V gene: TRBV3-1
clone size: many

CDR3 protein: CASSFGGPSPVGAEQYF
CDR3 DNA: TGTGCCAGCAGTTTCGGGGGGCCATCACCAGTTGGAGCCGAGCAGTACTTC
J gene: TRBJ2-7
D gene: NA
V gene: TRBV28
clone size: NA

CDR3 protein: CASSSGVQEQYF
CDR3 DNA: TGTGCCAGCAGTTCTGGGGTCCAAGAGCAGTACTTC
J gene: TRBJ2-7
D gene: NA
V gene: TRBV28
clone size: many

CDR3 protein: CAWSMNQETQYF
CDR3 DNA: TGTGCCTGGAGTATGAACCAAGAGACCCAGTACTTC
J gene: TRBJ2-5
D gene: NA
V gene: TRBV30
clone size: NA

CDR3 protein: CASSQGLDNNYGYTF
CDR3 DNA: TGTGCCAGCAGCCAAGGCCTGGACAATAACTATGGCTACACCTTC
J gene: TRBJ1-2
D gene: NA
V gene: TRBV3-1
clone size: many

CDR3 protein: CATSRLRQAAVDTQYF
CDR3 DNA: TGTGCCACCAGCCGTCTCCGGCAGGCGGCGGTAGATACGCAGTATTTT
J gene: TRBJ2-3
D gene: NA
V gene: TRBV15
clone size: NA

CDR3 protein: CASSGTGINYGYTF
CDR3 DNA: TGTGCCAGCAGCGGGACAGGTATTAACTATGGCTACACCTTC
J gene: TRBJ1-2
D gene: TRBD1
V gene: TRBV28
clone size: NA

CDR3 protein: CASSFTTGQPRDGYF
CDR3 DNA: TGTGCCAGCAGCTTCACCACCGGACAGCCCAGGGACGGGTACTTC
J gene: TRBJ2-5
D gene: NA
V gene: TRBV11-2
clone size: NA

CDR3 protein: CSAQDSLGNSPLHF
CDR3 DNA: TGCAGTGCTCAAGACAGCCTAGGAAATTCACCCCTCCACTTT
J gene: TRBJ1-6
D gene: NA
V gene: TRBV20-1
clone size: many

CDR3 protein: CASALLRETQYF
CDR3 DNA: TGTGCCAGCGCCCTTCTCCGGGAGACCCAGTACTTC
J gene: TRBJ2-5
D gene: NA
V gene: TRBV28
clone size: many

CDR3 protein: CASSETDRKNSPLHF
CDR3 DNA: TGTGCCAGCAGTGAGACAGACAGGAAGAATTCACCCCTCCACTTT
J gene: TRBJ1-6
D gene: NA
V gene: TRBV6-1
clone size: many

CDR3 protein: CASLFGQQETQYF
CDR3 DNA: TGTGCCAGTCTGTTTGGGCAGCAAGAGACCCAGTACTTC
J gene: TRBJ2-5
D gene: NA
V gene: TRBV7-9
clone size: many